This is a list of T cell receptor beta chains from one sample in a study of tumor-infiltrating lymphocytes in primary liver carcinoma. MiXCR, run by TCRdb on the multiplex PCR reads, gives a single entry per CDR3 protein. The table includes 50,000 to 60,000 distinct CDR3 sequences, around 77% detected once. The sequencing sample was made of liver tumor tissue from sampling region 5. These receptors came from a man between 40 and 49 years old with primary liver carcinoma and hepatitis B virus infection. Both conserved end residues are part of each CDR3. Each record gives: J gene, V gene, D gene, clone size, CDR3 DNA, CDR3 protein. A D gene is named only where the DNA matches it firmly. Rows may omit the clone size; those that give it use once, few, many or a size class.

j_call: TRBJ2-7; v_call: TRBV29-1; d_call: NA; clone_size: NA; cdr3_nt: TGCAGCTCCCTGACTAGAGTCCACGAGCAGTACTTC; cdr3_aa: CSSLTRVHEQYF
j_call: TRBJ1-2; v_call: TRBV6-5; d_call: NA; clone_size: NA; cdr3_nt: TGTGCCAGCACGCTCAGTTGGGGCTATGGCTACACCTTC; cdr3_aa: CASTLSWGYGYTF
j_call: TRBJ2-7; v_call: TRBV6-6; d_call: NA; clone_size: NA; cdr3_nt: TGCGCCAGCAGTTACTCGGGAGTAAGGGGAACCTACGAGCAGTACTTC; cdr3_aa: CASSYSGVRGTYEQYF
j_call: TRBJ2-3; v_call: TRBV12-3/TRBV12-4; d_call: TRBD2; clone_size: few; cdr3_nt: TGTGCCAGCAGTCTTGTGGGAGGGGAGGGGAATACGCAGTATTTT; cdr3_aa: CASSLVGGEGNTQYF
j_call: TRBJ1-5; v_call: TRBV12-3/TRBV12-4; d_call: NA; clone_size: NA; cdr3_nt: TGTGCCAGCACGCAGGGCACTGCAACAAATCAGCCCCAGCATTTT; cdr3_aa: CASTQGTATNQPQHF
j_call: TRBJ2-7; v_call: TRBV11-2; d_call: NA; clone_size: NA; cdr3_nt: TGTGCCAGATGCTCTAACAGGAACTCCTACGAGCCGTACTTC; cdr3_aa: CARCSNRNSYEPYF
j_call: TRBJ2-3; v_call: TRBV20-1; d_call: NA; clone_size: NA; cdr3_nt: TGCAGTGGGGTTGGCGTAGCTAGCACAGATACGCAGTATTTT; cdr3_aa: CSGVGVASTDTQYF
j_call: TRBJ2-6; v_call: TRBV4-3; d_call: TRBD1; clone_size: NA; cdr3_nt: TGCGCCGGCAGCCGAGAGGGGGCAGGAGCCTCTGGGGTCAACGTCCTGACTTTC; cdr3_aa: CAGSREGAGASGVNVLTF
j_call: TRBJ2-1; v_call: TRBV12-3/TRBV12-4; d_call: TRBD2; clone_size: NA; cdr3_nt: TGTGCCAGCAGAGTGGCTAGCGGATACCACAATGAGCAGCTCTTC; cdr3_aa: CASRVASGYHNEQLF
j_call: TRBJ2-4; v_call: TRBV7-8; d_call: TRBD2; clone_size: NA; cdr3_nt: TGTGCCAGCAGCTTACGGATAGCGGGAAGTACCATTCAGTACTTC; cdr3_aa: CASSLRIAGSTIQYF
j_call: TRBJ2-3; v_call: TRBV12-3/TRBV12-4; d_call: NA; clone_size: NA; cdr3_nt: TGTGCCAGAAGTTTAGATTCTAACGGGAGTACAGATACGCAGTATTTT; cdr3_aa: CARSLDSNGSTDTQYF
j_call: TRBJ1-1; v_call: TRBV7-2; d_call: TRBD1; clone_size: few; cdr3_nt: TGTGTCAGTAGCTTGCCGGGACAGAAGAACACTGAAGCTTTCTTT; cdr3_aa: CVSSLPGQKNTEAFF
j_call: TRBJ2-6; v_call: TRBV4-1; d_call: NA; clone_size: NA; cdr3_nt: TGTGCCAGCGCCCAAGTTGGGGCCAACGTCCTGACTTTC; cdr3_aa: CASAQVGANVLTF
j_call: TRBJ2-1; v_call: TRBV5-1; d_call: NA; clone_size: NA; cdr3_nt: TGCGCCTGCAGCTTGGAGGCGGCGCGCTCCTATAATGAGCAGTTCTTC; cdr3_aa: CACSLEAARSYNEQFF
j_call: TRBJ2-3; v_call: TRBV28; d_call: TRBD1; clone_size: many; cdr3_nt: TGTGCCAGCAGCTATATAGCTGACAGGGCAGATACGCAGTATTTT; cdr3_aa: CASSYIADRADTQYF